This T cell receptor beta chain was found in a study of OX40 agonist ivuxolimab in advanced cancers. Study overall: Every 2 weeks, ivuxolimab was infused into the patients intravenously at between 0.01 and 10 mg/kg.

Study-level findings and limits: Clonal expansion was among the lowest in partial responders at 0.1-3.0 mg/kg, especially CD8+.

As concerns this clone: Its cognate antigen is unknown.

Assay used: immunoSEQ multiplex PCR; TCRdb lists only in-frame clones, some missing. The data hold tens of thousands of clones, with about 90% observed a single time. V shed 5 bases and J shed 2 bases, with 16 bases lying between them. Germline V CDR1 and CDR2: MNHEY, SMNVEV (reference sequence). This CDR3 comprises 15 residues. Patients with a history of autoimmune disease or on systemic immunosuppression were excluded. Sequencing used CD4+ or CD8+ T cells sorted from blood, obtained in a trial of the OX40 agonist ivuxolimab. J is TRBJ2-7 and V is TRBV27; D not certain. This receptor was obtained from an adult with an advanced solid tumor such as melanoma, head and neck, liver or kidney cancer. The CDR3 sequence is CASSQGPWATYEQYF. In DNA form, the CDR3 reads TGTGCCAGCAGTCAAGGGCCCTGGGCCACCTACGAGCAGTACTTC.